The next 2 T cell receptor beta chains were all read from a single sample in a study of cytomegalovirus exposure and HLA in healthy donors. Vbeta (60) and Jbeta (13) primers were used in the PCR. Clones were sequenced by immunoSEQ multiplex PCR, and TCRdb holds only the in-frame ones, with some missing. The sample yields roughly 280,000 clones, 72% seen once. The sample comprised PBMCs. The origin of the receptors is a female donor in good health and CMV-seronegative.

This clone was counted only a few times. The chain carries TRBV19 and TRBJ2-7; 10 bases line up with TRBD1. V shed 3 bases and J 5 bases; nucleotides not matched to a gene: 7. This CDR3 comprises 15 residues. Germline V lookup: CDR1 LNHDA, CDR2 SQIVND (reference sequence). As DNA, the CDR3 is TGTGCCAGTAGTATCCTTGGGACAGGGGACGACGAGCAGTACTTC. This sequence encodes CASSILGTGDDEQYF.

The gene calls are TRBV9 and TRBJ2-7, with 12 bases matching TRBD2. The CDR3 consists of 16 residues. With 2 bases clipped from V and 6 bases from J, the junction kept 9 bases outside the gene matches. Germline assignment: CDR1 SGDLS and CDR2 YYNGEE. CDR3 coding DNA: TGTGCCAGCAGCGTCGCCCCTAGCGGGAGGGGGGGCGAGCAGTACTTC. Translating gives CASSVAPSGRGGEQYF.